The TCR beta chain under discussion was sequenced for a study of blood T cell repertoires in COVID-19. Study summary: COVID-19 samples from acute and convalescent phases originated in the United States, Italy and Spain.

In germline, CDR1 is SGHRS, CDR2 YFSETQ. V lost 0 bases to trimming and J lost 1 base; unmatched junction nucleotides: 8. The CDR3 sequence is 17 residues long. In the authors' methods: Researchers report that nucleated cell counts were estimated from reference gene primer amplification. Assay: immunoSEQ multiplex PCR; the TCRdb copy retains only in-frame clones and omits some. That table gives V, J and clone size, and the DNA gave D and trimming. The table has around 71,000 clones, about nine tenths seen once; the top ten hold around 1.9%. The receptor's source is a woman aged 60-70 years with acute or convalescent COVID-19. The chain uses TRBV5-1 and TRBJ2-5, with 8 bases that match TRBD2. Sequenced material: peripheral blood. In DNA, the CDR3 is TGCGCCAGCAGCTTGGGTATTCTAGCGGGTACCCAAGAGACCCAGTACTTC. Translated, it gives CASSLGILAGTQETQYF.